The 26 T cell receptor beta chains given below trace back to one sample, sequenced in a study of cytomegalovirus exposure and HLA in healthy donors. Primers for the PCR totalled 60 Vbeta and 13 Jbeta. Data came from immunoSEQ multiplex PCR; TCRdb stores just in-frame clones and leaves some out. This sample yields more than 150,000 clones, of which around 73% are seen a single time; approximately 1.5% belongs to the top ten. Specimen: PBMCs. All receptors derive from a male donor in good health and CMV-seronegative.

The V gene is TRBV5-1, the J gene TRBJ2-1; D is perhaps TRBD1 (6 bases). In germline, CDR1 is SGHRS, CDR2 YFSETQ. The CDR3 sequence is 15 residues long. The ends were cut back, 4 bases at V and 2 bases at J, with 13 bases in the middle. The CDR3 loop reads CASSPGQGPYNEQFF. CDR3 DNA: TGCGCCAGCAGCCCCGGGCAGGGGCCCTACAATGAGCAGTTCTTC.

As to this clone: One end of the junction is discordant with germline, which a read error may explain. The J gene is TRBJ2-7, the V gene TRBV18; 11 nucleotides line up with TRBD1. Germline-derived CDR1 and CDR2 are KGHSH and LQKENI. CDR3 length: 14 residues. The CDR3 is CASSPPGTGGEQYF. The CDR3 DNA sequence: TGTGCCAGCTCTCCACCCGGGACAGGGGGCGAGCAGTACTTC.

The rearrangement links TRBV27 to TRBJ2-7; D perhaps matches TRBD1 (5 bases). Trimming removed 3 bases from V and 3 bases from J, with 6 bases in between. CDR1 MNHEY and CDR2 SMNVEV come from the germline V gene (reference sequence). There are 12 residues in the CDR3. The CDR3 bases are TGTGCCAGCAGTTTCCAGGGCTACGAGCAGTACTTC. It translates to CASSFQGYEQYF.

This chain connects TRBV19 to TRBJ2-1; D is perhaps TRBD2 (6 bases). The CDR3 runs 13 residues. Looked up from germline, CDR1 is LNHDA and CDR2 is SQIVND (reference sequence). Trimming cost V 9 bases and J 11 bases, with 20 bases left between them. The CDR3 region has the DNA TGTGCCAGCCAGGGACTGTCGACAATGAAGCAGTTCTTC. It translates to CASQGLSTMKQFF.

The rearrangement uses TRBV9 and TRBJ2-1; D might be TRBD2 (7 bases). The CDR3 is made up of 15 amino acids. Germline assignment: CDR1 SGDLS and CDR2 YYNGEE. V was pared by 0 bases and J by 7 bases, with 14 bases between. The CDR3 DNA follows: TGTGCCAGCAGCGTAGGAGGGGGGGCGGGTAATGAGCAGTTCTTC. It yields the protein CASSVGGGAGNEQFF.

The chain links TRBV9 to TRBJ2-6; TRBD1 matches at 9 bases. CDR1 and CDR2 (germline): SGDLS, YYNGEE. This CDR3 spans 18 amino acids. The junction had 8 bases not matched to a gene; V was cut back by 0 bases and J by 4 bases. CDR3: CASSVVPQQGAGANVLTF. The DNA of the CDR3 is TGTGCCAGCAGCGTAGTACCCCAACAGGGGGCAGGGGCCAACGTCCTGACTTTC.

The V and J genes are TRBV7-2 and TRBJ1-4, with 7 bases fitting TRBD1. V shed 1 base and J 8 bases; nucleotides not matched to a gene: 4. The CDR3 runs to 14 residues. Germline assignment: CDR1 SGHTA and CDR2 FQGNSA. The CDR3 protein is CASSLVEGAEKLFF. The CDR3 DNA follows: TGTGCCAGCAGCTTAGTGGAGGGGGCGGAAAAACTGTTTTTT.

This CDR3 is CASSLEGSGNEQFF. In DNA, the CDR3 is TGCGCCAGCAGCTTGGAGGGTAGCGGGAATGAGCAGTTCTTC. V gene TRBV5-1 combines with J gene TRBJ2-1, with 7 positions matching TRBD2. CDR1 SGHRS and CDR2 YFSETQ come from the germline V gene. After removal of 0 bases from V and 7 bases from J, the junction contained 4 bases not matched to a gene. The CDR3 sequence is 14 residues long.

The rearrangement links TRBV5-6 to TRBJ2-7; 8 bases fit TRBD1. The CDR3 is 14 residues long. V shed 3 bases, J shed 7 bases, and the junction held 9 bases outside the gene matches. Germline-derived CDR1 and CDR2 are SGHDT and YYEEEE. The CDR3 loop reads CASSSPGTGEEQYF. CDR3 nucleotide sequence: TGTGCCAGCAGCTCCCCCGGGACAGGTGAAGAGCAGTACTTC. The entire variable domain, with the rest obtained from reference TRBV5-6 and TRBJ2-7, is as follows: DAGVTQSPTHLIKTRGQQVTLRCSPKSGHDTVSWYQQALGQGPQFIFQYYEEEERQRGNFPDRFSGHQFPNYSSELNVNALLLGDSALYLCASSSPGTGEEQYFGPGTRLTVT.

The chain recombines TRBV28 with TRBJ2-4; TRBD2 aligns across 10 bases. V was clipped by 7 bases and J by 5 bases; unmatched bases: 8. Germline CDR1 is MDHEN and CDR2 is SYDVKM. The CDR3 is made up of 15 amino acids. The CDR3 protein is CASKTSGGVQNIQYF. CDR3 coding DNA: TGTGCCAGCAAAACGAGCGGGGGGGTTCAAAACATTCAGTACTTC.

The V gene is TRBV5-4, the J gene TRBJ2-5; D perhaps matches TRBD1 (6 bases). V lost 5 bases and J lost 0, with 8 bases in between. This CDR3 has 13 residues. Looked up from germline, CDR1 is SGHNT and CDR2 is YYREEE (reference sequence). The CDR3 DNA reads TGTGCCAGCAGTCGGACAGACCAAGAGACCCAGTACTTC. Protein product: CASSRTDQETQYF.

The chain has TRBV4-1 and TRBJ1-4; possible D gene TRBD1, 5 bases. The germline V gene has CDR1 MGHRA and CDR2 YSYEKL. V was shortened by 4 bases and J by 0 bases, with 15 bases between the two germline ends. The CDR3 covers 17 residues. The CDR3, as DNA: TGCGCCAGCAGCCCAAAAAGCGGGGCCGCAACTAATGAAAAACTGTTTTTT. It translates to CASSPKSGAATNEKLFF.

This clone appeared once. The V call is TRBV5-1, the J call TRBJ2-3, with TRBD2 matching over 9 bases. The length of the CDR3 is 17 residues. J gave up 3 bases and V 0 bases, and 8 bases lay outside the gene matches. Germline V CDR1 and CDR2: SGHRS, YFSETQ. Written as DNA, the CDR3 is TGCGCCAGCAGCTTGGCCGGGCTAGCGGGATTTACAGATACGCAGTATTTT. Its translation is CASSLAGLAGFTDTQYF.

V gene TRBV11-1 combines with J gene TRBJ1-1, with a tentative D call TRBD1 (6 bases). V was clipped by 1 base and J by 1 base, with 7 bases between them. The CDR3 is 14 amino acids. Germline CDR1 is SGHAT and CDR2 is FQDESV (reference sequence). DNA for the CDR3: TGTGCCAGCAGCTTAGGGGGGCCGAACACTGAAGCTTTCTTT. Encoded protein: CASSLGGPNTEAFF.

The chain combines TRBV11-2 with TRBJ2-5, with 7 bases fitting TRBD2. Germline values: CDR1 SGHAT, CDR2 FQNNGV. The V and J ends lost 5 bases and 4 bases, in that order; junction bases with no gene match: 10. This CDR3 is 15 amino acids long. CDR3: CASSRSGGAPETQYF. DNA of the CDR3: TGTGCCAGCAGCCGATCGGGGGGAGCCCCAGAGACCCAGTACTTC.

The rearrangement uses TRBV28 and TRBJ2-3; TRBD1 matches at 10 bases. Germline V gene lookup returns CDR1 MDHEN and CDR2 SYDVKM. The CDR3 has 15 residues. Losses at the gene ends were 5 bases for V and 3 bases for J; bases not matched to a gene: 5. The chain's CDR3 is CASSAPGQGTDTQYF. The CDR3 nucleotides are TGTGCCAGCAGTGCCCCGGGACAGGGGACAGATACGCAGTATTTT.

The chain recombines TRBV4-1 with TRBJ2-7, with 10 bases identical to TRBD1. Germline V lookup: CDR1 MGHRA, CDR2 YSYEKL. The CDR3 has 15 residues. The J segment lost 2 bases and the V segment lost 4 bases, leaving 5 bases of the junction unmatched. This CDR3 is CASSLEGQGTYEQYF. The CDR3 DNA is TGCGCCAGCAGCCTGGAGGGACAGGGGACCTACGAGCAGTACTTC.

The V and J genes are TRBV7-3 and TRBJ2-1, with D possibly matching TRBD2 (6 bases). Trimming pared 1 base from V and 4 bases from J, leaving 11 bases between. CDR1 is SGHTA and CDR2 is FQGTGA in the germline V gene. The CDR3 runs 15 residues. CDR3 protein: CASSLKVGTYNEQFF. CDR3 DNA: TGTGCCAGCAGCTTAAAGGTGGGGACTTACAATGAGCAGTTCTTC.

The J gene is TRBJ2-2, the V gene TRBV27, with TRBD1 matching 12 bases. Germline trimming cut 11 bases from V and 8 bases from J; bases unmatched to any gene: 3. The CDR3 contains 12 residues. Germline CDR1 is MNHEY and CDR2 is SMNVEV (reference sequence). CDR3 residues: CASGQGAGELFF. CDR3 DNA: TGTGCCTCGGGACAGGGGGCAGGGGAGCTGTTTTTT.

The chain uses TRBV9 and TRBJ1-2; D call uncertain. Germline V gene data show CDR1 as SGDLS and CDR2 as YYNGEE. The V end was cut by 3 bases, the J end by 4 bases, with 16 bases between. The CDR3 sequence is 15 residues long. The CDR3 DNA reads as TGTGCCAGCAGCGCCCCCTTCGGGAACATCTATGGCTACACCTTC. It encodes CASSAPFGNIYGYTF.

The chain has TRBV4-3 and TRBJ1-6; tentative D call: TRBD1 (5 bases). CDR3 length: 18 residues. Per the germline V gene, CDR1 is LGHNA and CDR2 is YSLEER. V was pared by 0 bases and J by 0 bases, with 12 bases between. This CDR3 reads CASSQDTGSTSYNSPLHF. The CDR3 region has the DNA TGCGCCAGCAGCCAAGATACAGGCAGTACCTCCTATAATTCACCCCTCCACTTT.

The chain joins TRBV9 to TRBJ2-5; D possibly corresponds to TRBD2 (6 bases). V was clipped by 4 bases and J by 4 bases, with 17 bases between them. Germline loops: CDR1 SGDLS, CDR2 YYNGEE. The CDR3 sequence is 15 residues long. The CDR3 DNA follows: TGTGCCAGCAGCCCCAAGTCCGGGAGTCTAGAGACCCAGTACTTC. The encoded protein is CASSPKSGSLETQYF.

V gene TRBV7-2 combines with J gene TRBJ2-3; 8 positions agree with TRBD2. J was trimmed by 2 bases and V by 6 bases; bases with no gene match: 4. The CDR3 runs to 14 residues. Germline CDR1 SGHTA, CDR2 FQGNSA. CDR3 sequence (DNA): TGTGCCAGCAGGCCGGGACTAGTCACAGATACGCAGTATTTT. Residues: CASRPGLVTDTQYF.

The genes are TRBV5-1 and TRBJ1-6; 8 nucleotides agree with TRBD1. V was pared by 4 bases and J by 10 bases, with 4 bases of the junction left unmatched. The CDR3 length is 13 residues. Germline V gives CDR1 SGHRS, CDR2 YFSETQ. CDR3 nucleotides: TGCGCCAGCAGCGTGGACAGGGACTCACCCCTCCACTTT. Its translation is CASSVDRDSPLHF.

The chain couples TRBV7-8 to TRBJ2-6; 8 nucleotides agree with TRBD1. The germline CDR1 and CDR2 sequences are SGHVS and FQNEAQ. V shed 5 bases and J 0 bases; nucleotides not matched to a gene: 9. This CDR3 has 18 residues. The CDR3 nucleotides are TGTGCCAGCAGCCCTCGACAGGGGAGCACCTCTGGGGCCAACGTCCTGACTTTC. Encoded protein: CASSPRQGSTSGANVLTF.

The chain carries TRBV7-9 and TRBJ1-1; the match to TRBD1 covers 9 bases. CDR1 is SEHNR and CDR2 is FQNEAQ in the germline V gene (reference sequence). V lost 8 bases, J lost 5 bases, and 9 bases stayed unmatched. The CDR3 consists of 14 residues. The chain's CDR3 is CASGTGTVRTEAFF. CDR3 nucleotides: TGTGCCAGCGGGACAGGGACAGTAAGGACTGAAGCTTTCTTT.